This record looks at one T cell receptor (beta chain) sequence and its context. Its antigen remains unknown. With a J-beta primer mix and a sample-barcoded 5' primer, a second PCR ran about 7 to 12 cycles. All samples gave at least 2.5 million CDR3-containing paired-end reads. TCRdb reanalysed the 5' RACE reads using MiXCR and keeps one entry per CDR3 protein. The sample holds 700,000 to 800,000 distinct CDR3 sequences, roughly 41% seen once. The sample is drawn from a study of blood T cells in healthy people across ages. Overall study results and limits: Greater diversity and more naive CD4+ cells were seen in long-lived donors than in aged donors.

The receptor was derived from a woman aged 55-69 years in good health. The source material was blood.

The CDR3: CASGLAAQGNTEAFF. CDR3 DNA: TGTGCTAGTGGTTTGGCCGCACAGGGTAACACTGAAGCTTTCTTT. The rearrangement joins TRBV12-5 to TRBJ1-1; a possible D gene is TRBD1 (6 bases). V lost 1 base and J lost 2, with 11 bases in between. This CDR3 has 15 amino acids. The germline V gene has CDR1 LGHNT and CDR2 FRNRAP.